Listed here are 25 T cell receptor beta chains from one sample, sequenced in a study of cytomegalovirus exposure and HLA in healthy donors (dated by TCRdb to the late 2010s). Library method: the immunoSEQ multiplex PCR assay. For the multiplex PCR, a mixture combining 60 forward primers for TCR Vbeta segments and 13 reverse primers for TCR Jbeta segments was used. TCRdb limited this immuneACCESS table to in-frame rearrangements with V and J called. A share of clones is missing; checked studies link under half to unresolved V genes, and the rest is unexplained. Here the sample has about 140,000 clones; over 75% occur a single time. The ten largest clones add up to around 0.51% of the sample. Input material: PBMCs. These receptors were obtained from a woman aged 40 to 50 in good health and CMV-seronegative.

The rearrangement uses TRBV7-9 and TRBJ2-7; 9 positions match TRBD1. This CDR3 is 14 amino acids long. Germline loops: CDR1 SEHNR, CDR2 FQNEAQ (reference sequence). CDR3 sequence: CSGQGTGSVYEQYF. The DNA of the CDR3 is TGTTCCGGCCAGGGGACAGGGTCCGTCTACGAGCAGTACTTC.

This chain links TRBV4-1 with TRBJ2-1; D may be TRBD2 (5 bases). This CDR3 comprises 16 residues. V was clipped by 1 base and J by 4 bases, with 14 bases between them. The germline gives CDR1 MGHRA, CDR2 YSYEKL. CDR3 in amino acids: CASSQVRLLVYNEQFF. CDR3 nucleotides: TGCGCCAGCAGCCAAGTTCGGCTACTAGTGTACAATGAGCAGTTCTTC.

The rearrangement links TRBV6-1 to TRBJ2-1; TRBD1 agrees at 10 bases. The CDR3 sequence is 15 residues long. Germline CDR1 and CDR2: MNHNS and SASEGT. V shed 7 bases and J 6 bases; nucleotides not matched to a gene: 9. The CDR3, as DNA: TGTGCCAGCATGACCGGGACAGGGGTTGGCAATGAGCAGTTCTTC. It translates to CASMTGTGVGNEQFF.

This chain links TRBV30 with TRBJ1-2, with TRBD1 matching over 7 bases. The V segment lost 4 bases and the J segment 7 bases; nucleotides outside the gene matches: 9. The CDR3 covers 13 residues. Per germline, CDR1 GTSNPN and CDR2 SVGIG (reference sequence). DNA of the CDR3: TGTGCCTGGAACATAGACAGGGCTGGTGGCTACACCTTC. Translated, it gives CAWNIDRAGGYTF.

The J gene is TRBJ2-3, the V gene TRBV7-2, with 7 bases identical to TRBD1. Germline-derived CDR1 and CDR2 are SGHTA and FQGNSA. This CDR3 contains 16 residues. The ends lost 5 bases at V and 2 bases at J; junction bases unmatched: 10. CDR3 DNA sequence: TGTGCCAGCAGCGAACAAGGGGGCATATACACAGATACGCAGTATTTT. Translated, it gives CASSEQGGIYTDTQYF.

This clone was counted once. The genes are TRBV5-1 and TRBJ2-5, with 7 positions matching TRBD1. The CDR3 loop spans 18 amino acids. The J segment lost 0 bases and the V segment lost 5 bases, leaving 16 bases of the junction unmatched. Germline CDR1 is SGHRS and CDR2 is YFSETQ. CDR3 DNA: TGCGCCAGCAGACCCGGGACAGCTTCACAACCGTACCAAGAGACCCAGTACTTC. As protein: CASRPGTASQPYQETQYF.

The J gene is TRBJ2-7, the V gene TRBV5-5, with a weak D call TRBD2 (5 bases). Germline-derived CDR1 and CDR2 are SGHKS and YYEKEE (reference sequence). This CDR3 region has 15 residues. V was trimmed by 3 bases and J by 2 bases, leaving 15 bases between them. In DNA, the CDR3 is TGTGCCAGCAGCTACAGATTCGGAGGAACCTACGAGCAGTACTTC. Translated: CASSYRFGGTYEQYF.

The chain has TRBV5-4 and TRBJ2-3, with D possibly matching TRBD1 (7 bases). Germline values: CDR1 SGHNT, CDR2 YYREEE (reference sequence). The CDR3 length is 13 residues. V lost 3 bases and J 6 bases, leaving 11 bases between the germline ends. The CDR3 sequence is CASSSRGADTQYF. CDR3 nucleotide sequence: TGTGCCAGCAGCTCCAGGGGGGCTGATACGCAGTATTTT.

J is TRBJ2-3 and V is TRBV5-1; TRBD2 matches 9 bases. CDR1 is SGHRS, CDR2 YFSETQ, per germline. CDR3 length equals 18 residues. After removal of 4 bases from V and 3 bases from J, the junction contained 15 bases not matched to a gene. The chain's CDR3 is CASSELPISGRGTDTQYF. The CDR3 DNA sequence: TGCGCCAGCAGCGAGTTGCCTATTAGCGGGAGAGGGACAGATACGCAGTATTTT.

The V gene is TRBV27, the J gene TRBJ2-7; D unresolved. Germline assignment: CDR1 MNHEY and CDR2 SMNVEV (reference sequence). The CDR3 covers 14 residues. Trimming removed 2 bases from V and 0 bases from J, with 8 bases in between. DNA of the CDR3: TGTGCCAGCAGTTTAGAGGCGAACTCCTACGAGCAGTACTTC. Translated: CASSLEANSYEQYF.

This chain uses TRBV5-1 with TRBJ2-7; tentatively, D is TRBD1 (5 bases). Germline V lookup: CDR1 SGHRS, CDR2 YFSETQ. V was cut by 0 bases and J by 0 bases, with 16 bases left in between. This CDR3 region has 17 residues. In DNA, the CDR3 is TGCGCCAGCAGCTTGGGGGGCGTAGGCGGCCCCTCCTACGAGCAGTACTTC. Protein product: CASSLGGVGGPSYEQYF.

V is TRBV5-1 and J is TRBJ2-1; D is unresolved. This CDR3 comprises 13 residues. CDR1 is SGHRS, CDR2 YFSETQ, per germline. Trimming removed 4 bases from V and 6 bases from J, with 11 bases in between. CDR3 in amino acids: CASSLQIANEQFF. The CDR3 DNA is TGCGCCAGCAGCCTACAAATAGCCAATGAGCAGTTCTTC.

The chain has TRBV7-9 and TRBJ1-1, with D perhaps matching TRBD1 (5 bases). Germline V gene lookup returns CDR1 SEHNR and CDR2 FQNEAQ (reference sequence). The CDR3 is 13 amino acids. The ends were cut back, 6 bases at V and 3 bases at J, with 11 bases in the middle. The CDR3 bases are TGTGCCAGCAGTCCCACCAGGGACACTGAAGCTTTCTTT. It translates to CASSPTRDTEAFF.

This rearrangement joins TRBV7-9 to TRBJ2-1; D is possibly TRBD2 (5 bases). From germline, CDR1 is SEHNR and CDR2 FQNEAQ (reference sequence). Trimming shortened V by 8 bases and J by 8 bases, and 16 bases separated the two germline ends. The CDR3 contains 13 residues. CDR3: CASGLYGEDEQFF. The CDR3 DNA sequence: TGTGCCAGCGGACTTTATGGTGAAGATGAGCAGTTCTTC.

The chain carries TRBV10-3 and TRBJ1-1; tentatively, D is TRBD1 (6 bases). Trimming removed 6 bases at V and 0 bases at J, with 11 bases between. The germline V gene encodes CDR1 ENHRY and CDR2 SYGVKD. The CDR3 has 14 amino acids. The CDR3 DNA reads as TGTGCCATCAGGAACAGGGCAATGAACACTGAAGCTTTCTTT. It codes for CAIRNRAMNTEAFF.

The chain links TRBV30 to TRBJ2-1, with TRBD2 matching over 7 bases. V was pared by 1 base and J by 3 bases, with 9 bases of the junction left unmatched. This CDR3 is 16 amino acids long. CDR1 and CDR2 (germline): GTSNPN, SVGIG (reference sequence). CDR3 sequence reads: CAWSEGAGTIYNEQFF. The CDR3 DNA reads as TGTGCCTGGAGTGAAGGAGCGGGAACCATCTACAATGAGCAGTTCTTC.

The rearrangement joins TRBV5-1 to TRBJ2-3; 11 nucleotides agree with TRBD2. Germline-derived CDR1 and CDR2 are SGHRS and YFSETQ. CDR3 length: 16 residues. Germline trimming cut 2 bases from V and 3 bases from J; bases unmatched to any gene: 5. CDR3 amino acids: CASSFGLAGGTDTQYF. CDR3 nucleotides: TGCGCCAGCAGCTTTGGGCTAGCGGGAGGAACAGATACGCAGTATTTT. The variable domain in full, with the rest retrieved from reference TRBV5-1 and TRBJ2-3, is KAGVTQTPRYLIKTRGQQVTLSCSPISGHRSVSWYQQTPGQGLQFLFEYFSETQRNKGNFPGRFSGRQFSNSRSEMNVSTLELGDSALYLCASSFGLAGGTDTQYFGPGTRLTVL.

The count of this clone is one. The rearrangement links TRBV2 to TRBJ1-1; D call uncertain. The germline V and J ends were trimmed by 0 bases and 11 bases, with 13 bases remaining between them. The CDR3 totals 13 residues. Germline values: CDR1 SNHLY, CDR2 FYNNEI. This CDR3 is CASSEALYDRAFF. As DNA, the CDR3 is TGTGCCAGCAGTGAAGCGCTTTATGATCGGGCTTTCTTT.

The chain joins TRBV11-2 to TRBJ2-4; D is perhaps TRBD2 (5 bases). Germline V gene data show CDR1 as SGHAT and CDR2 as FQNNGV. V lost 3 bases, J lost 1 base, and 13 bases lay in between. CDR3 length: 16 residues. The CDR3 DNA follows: TGTGCCAGCAGCTTTTTAGGAGGCTCCGCCAAAAACATTCAGTACTTC. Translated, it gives CASSFLGGSAKNIQYF.

This CDR3 is CATGQGNYGYTF. CDR3 in DNA: TGTGCCACCGGACAGGGTAACTATGGCTACACCTTC. The rearrangement links TRBV7-8 to TRBJ1-2, with 8 bases lining up with TRBD1. The junction had 2 bases not matched to a gene; V was cut back by 10 bases and J by 1 base. CDR1 is SGHVS, CDR2 FQNEAQ, per germline. There are 12 residues in the CDR3.

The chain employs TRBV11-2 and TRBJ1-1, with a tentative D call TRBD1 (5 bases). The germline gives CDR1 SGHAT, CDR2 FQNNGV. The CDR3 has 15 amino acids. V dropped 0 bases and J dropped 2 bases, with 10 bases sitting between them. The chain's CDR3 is CASSLEGGLNTEAFF. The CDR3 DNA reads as TGTGCCAGCAGCTTAGAGGGGGGTTTAAACACTGAAGCTTTCTTT.

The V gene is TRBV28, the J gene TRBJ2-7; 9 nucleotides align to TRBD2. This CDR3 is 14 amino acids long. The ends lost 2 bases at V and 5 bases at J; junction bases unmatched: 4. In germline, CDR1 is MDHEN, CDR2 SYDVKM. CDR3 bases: TGTGCCAGCAGTTTAGCGGGAGGGAACAACGAGCAGTACTTC. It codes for CASSLAGGNNEQYF. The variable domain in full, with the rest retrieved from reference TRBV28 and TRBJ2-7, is DVKVTQSSRYLVKRTGEKVFLECVQDMDHENMFWYRQDPGLGLRLIYFSYDVKMKEKGDIPEGYSVSREKKERFSLILESASTNQTSMYLCASSLAGGNNEQYFGPGTRLTVT.

The CDR3 coding sequence is TGCAGTGCTTCACAATCAGATACGCAGTATTTT. Translation: CSASQSDTQYF. This chain connects TRBV20-1 to TRBJ2-3; D is unclear. With 5 bases removed from V and 4 bases from J, the gap between germline ends came to 7 bases. CDR3 length: 11 residues. CDR1 is DFQATT, CDR2 SNEGSKA, per germline (reference sequence).

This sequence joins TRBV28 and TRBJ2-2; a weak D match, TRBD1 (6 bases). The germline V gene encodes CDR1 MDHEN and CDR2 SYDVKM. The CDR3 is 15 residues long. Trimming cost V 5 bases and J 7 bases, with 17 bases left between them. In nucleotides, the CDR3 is TGTGCCAGCAGTCTGGGGTCGCAGGGGATCGGGGAGCTGTTTTTT. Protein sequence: CASSLGSQGIGELFF. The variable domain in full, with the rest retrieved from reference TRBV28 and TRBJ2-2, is DVKVTQSSRYLVKRTGEKVFLECVQDMDHENMFWYRQDPGLGLRLIYFSYDVKMKEKGDIPEGYSVSREKKERFSLILESASTNQTSMYLCASSLGSQGIGELFFGEGSRLTVL.

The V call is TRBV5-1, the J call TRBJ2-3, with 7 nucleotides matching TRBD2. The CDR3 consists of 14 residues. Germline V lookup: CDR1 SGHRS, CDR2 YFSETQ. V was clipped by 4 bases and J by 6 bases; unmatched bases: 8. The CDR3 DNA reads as TGCGCCAGCAGCGCCGTCGGGGGGTGGGATACGCAGTATTTT. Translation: CASSAVGGWDTQYF.